This T cell receptor beta chain was sequenced in a study of CD8 T cells in ankylosing spondylitis. TCRdb used MiXCR to reprocess the 5' RACE reads, holding one entry per CDR3 protein. The sample consists of 650,000 to 800,000 distinct CDR3 sequences, 15% to 20% of them appearing once. This CDR3 region has 14 residues. Trimming removed 5 bases from V and 4 bases from J; junction bases left unmatched: 4. A remark on this clonotype: Antigen specificity is unknown.

Whole-study results and caveats: Earlier work had already found some motif variants in reactive arthritis synovial fluid and blood. Significantly higher representation of disease-linked clones was reported for matched ankylosing spondylitis synovial fluid. Seemingly characteristic of ankylosing spondylitis blood was a TCR beta motif consisting of about 8 highly homologous variants.

Sequences were obtained from blood, either unsorted or a sorted T cell fraction (not recorded which). The receptor comes from a male donor with ankylosing spondylitis. The chain employs TRBV12-3 or TRBV12-4 and TRBJ2-3; 9 nucleotides align to TRBD2. Here the CDR3 DNA reads TGTGCCAGCAGTCCACTAGCGGGCCCAGATACGCAGTATTTT. Its translation is CASSPLAGPDTQYF.